This entry features one T cell receptor (beta chain) sequence. Per germline, CDR1 MNHNS and CDR2 SASEGT. Trimming removed 5 bases at V and 3 bases at J, with 13 bases between. This CDR3 has 14 amino acids. The study excluded patients with uncontrolled infection, other autoimmune disease, pregnancy or lactation. Authors of the study amplified TCR beta CDR3 regions from RNA transcripts. The TCR CDR3 first-round RT-PCR relied on the HTBI primer set. Each CDR3 protein gets one entry after TCRdb re-called the multiplex PCR reads with MiXCR. The table records more than 500,000 distinct CDR3 sequences, 15% to 20% of them present only once. This sample is part of a study of T cells in Graves' hyperthyroidism and ophthalmopathy. About the study: Before any treatment, at initial diagnosis, peripheral blood was collected.

This clonotype was obtained from a woman aged 25 to 39 with Graves' ophthalmopathy. Input material: blood. The genes are TRBV6-1 and TRBJ2-5, with a tentative D call TRBD1 (6 bases). In DNA form, the CDR3 reads TGTGCCAGCAGTTCCCGGACAGTGGAAGAGACCCAGTACTTC. Encoded protein: CASSSRTVEETQYF.